The source of this T cell receptor (beta chain) is a study of blood T cells in healthy people across ages. Study-wide points: Whereas aged donors had fewer naive CD4+ cells, long-lived donors had more of them and higher diversity.

This clonotype was seen many times. The antigen is unknown. V dropped 4 bases and J dropped 2 bases, with 10 bases sitting between them. There are 14 residues in the CDR3. Germline CDR1 reads KGHDR; CDR2 reads SFDVKD. A second about 7 to 12 cycle PCR used barcoded and J-beta primers. Using its own MiXCR run on the 5' RACE reads, TCRdb lists one record per CDR3 protein. This sample carries around 780,000 distinct CDR3 sequences, under 30% of them seen once, and the ten largest clones take 2.5% to 3.5%. These data also featured in a second study, about T cells of mothers and their children. Per that study: Donors were a few healthy Caucasian mothers and their six children. Added by the second PCR's M1S primer were sample barcodes and 2-4 random nucleotides.

Sequenced: blood. The chain couples TRBV24-1 to TRBJ2-5; weak D call: TRBD1 (6 bases). This TCR was sampled from a boy younger than 18 in good health. The CDR3 nucleotides read TGTGCCACCAGTGACACCGGACAGCAAGAGACCCAGTACTTC. Its translation is CATSDTGQQETQYF.